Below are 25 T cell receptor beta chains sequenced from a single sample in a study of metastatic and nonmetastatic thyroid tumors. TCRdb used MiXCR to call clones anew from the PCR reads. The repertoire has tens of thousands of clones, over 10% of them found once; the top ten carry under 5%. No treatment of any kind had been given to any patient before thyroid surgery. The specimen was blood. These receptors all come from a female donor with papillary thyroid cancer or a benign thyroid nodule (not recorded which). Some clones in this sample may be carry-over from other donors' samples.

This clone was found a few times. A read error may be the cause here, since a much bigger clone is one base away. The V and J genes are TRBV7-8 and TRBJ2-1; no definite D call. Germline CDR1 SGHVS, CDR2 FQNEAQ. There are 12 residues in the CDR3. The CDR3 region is CAISLGPPKQFF. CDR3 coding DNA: TGTGCCATCAGCTTAGGACCTCCCAAGCAGTTCTTC. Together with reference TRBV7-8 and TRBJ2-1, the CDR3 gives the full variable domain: GAGVSQSPRYKVAKRGQDVALRCDPISGHVSLFWYQQALGQGPEFLTYFQNEAQLDKSGLPSDRFFAERPEGSVSTLKIQRTQQEDSAVYLCAISLGPPKQFFGPGTRLTVL.

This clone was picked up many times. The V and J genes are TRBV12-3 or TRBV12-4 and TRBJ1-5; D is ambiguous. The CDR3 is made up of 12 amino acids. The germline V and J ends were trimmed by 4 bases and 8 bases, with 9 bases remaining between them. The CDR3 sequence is CASSSLVEPQHF. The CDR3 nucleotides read TGTGCCAGCAGTTCTCTAGTGGAGCCCCAGCATTTT.

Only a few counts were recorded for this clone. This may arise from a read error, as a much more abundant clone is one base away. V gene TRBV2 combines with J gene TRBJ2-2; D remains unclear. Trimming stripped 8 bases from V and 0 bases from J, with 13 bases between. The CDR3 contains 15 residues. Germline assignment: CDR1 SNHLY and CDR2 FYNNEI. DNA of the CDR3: TGTGCCAGCGTAGAGGCCAGCCCGAACACCGGGGAGCTGTTTTTT. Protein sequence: CASVEASPNTGELFF.

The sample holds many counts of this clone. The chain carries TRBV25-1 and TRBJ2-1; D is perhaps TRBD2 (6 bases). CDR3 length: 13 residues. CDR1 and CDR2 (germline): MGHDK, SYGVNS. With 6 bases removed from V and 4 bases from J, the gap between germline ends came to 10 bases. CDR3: CASRGDSYNEQFF. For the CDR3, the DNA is TGTGCCAGCAGGGGGGACTCTTACAATGAGCAGTTCTTC.

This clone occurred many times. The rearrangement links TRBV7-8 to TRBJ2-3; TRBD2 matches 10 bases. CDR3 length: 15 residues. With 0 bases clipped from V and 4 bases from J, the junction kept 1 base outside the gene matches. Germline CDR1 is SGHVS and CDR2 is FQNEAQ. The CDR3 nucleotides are TGTGCCAGCAGCTTAGCGAGCGGGAGGGCAGATACGCAGTATTTT. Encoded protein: CASSLASGRADTQYF.

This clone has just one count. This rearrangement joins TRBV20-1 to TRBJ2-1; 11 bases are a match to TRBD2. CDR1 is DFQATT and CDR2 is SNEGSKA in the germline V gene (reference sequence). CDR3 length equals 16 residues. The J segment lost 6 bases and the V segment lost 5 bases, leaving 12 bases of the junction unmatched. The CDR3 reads CSAPPPPTSGSNEQFF. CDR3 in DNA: TGCAGTGCTCCCCCCCCTCCCACTAGCGGGAGCAATGAGCAGTTCTTC.

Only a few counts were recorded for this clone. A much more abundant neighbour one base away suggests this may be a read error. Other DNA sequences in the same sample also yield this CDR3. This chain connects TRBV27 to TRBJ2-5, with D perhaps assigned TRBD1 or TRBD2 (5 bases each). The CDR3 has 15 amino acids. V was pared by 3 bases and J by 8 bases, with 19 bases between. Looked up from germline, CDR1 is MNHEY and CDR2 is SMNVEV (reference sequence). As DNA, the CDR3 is TGTGCCAGCAGTTTCCAGCAGGGCCCGGGGTCTACCCAGTACTTC. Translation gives CASSFQQGPGSTQYF.

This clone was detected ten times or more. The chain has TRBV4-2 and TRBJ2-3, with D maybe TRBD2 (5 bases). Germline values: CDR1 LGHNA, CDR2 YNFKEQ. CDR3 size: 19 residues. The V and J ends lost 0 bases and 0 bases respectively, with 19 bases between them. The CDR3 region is CASSQDLGVGMVSTDTQYF. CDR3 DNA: TGTGCCAGCAGCCAAGATCTCGGGGTGGGGATGGTAAGCACAGATACGCAGTATTTT.

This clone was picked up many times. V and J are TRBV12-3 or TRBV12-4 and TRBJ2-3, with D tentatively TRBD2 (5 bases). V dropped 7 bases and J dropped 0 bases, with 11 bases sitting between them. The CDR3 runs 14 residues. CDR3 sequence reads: CASNLAGSTDTQYF. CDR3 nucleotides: TGTGCCAGCAATCTAGCTGGGAGCACAGATACGCAGTATTTT.

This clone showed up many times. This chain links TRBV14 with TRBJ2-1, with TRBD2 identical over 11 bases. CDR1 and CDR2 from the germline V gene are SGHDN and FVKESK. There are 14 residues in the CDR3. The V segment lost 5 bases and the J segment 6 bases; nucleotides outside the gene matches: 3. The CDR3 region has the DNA TGTGCCAGCAGCTCGACTAGCGGGGCCAATGAGCAGTTCTTC. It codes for CASSSTSGANEQFF.

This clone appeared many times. CDR3 in amino acids: CACTRPGGDGYTF. In DNA, the CDR3 is TGTGCCTGTACTCGTCCCGGAGGAGATGGCTACACCTTC. The chain is built from TRBV27 and TRBJ1-2, with no clear D. Trimming pared 11 bases from V and 6 bases from J, leaving 19 bases between. Per germline, CDR1 MNHEY and CDR2 SMNVEV (reference sequence). The CDR3 length is 13 residues.

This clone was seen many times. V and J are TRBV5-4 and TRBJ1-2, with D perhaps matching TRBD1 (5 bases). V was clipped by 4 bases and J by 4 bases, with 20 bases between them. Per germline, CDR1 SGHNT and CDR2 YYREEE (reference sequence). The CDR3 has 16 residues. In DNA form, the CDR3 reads TGTGCCAGCAGCCCCAGGGTGGGGGTTCAGGGCTATGGCTACACCTTC. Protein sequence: CASSPRVGVQGYGYTF.

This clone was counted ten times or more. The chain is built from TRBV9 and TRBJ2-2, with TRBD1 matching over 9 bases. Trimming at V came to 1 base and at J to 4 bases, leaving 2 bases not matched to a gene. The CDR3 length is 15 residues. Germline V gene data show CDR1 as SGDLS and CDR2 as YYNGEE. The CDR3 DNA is TGTGCCAGCAGCGTACAACAGGGGGCCACCGGGGAGCTGTTTTTT. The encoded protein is CASSVQQGATGELFF.

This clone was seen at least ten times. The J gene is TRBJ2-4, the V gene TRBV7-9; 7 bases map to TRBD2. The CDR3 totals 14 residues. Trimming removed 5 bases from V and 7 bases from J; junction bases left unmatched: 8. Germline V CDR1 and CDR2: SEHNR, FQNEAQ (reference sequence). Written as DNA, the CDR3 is TGTGCCAGCAGCCCACTAGCGACCATGAACATTCAGTACTTC. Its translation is CASSPLATMNIQYF. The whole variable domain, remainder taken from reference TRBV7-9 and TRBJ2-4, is DTGVSQNPRHKITKRGQNVTFRCDPISEHNRLYWYRQTLGQGPEFLTYFQNEAQLEKSRLLSDRFSAERPKGSFSTLEIQRTEQGDSAMYLCASSPLATMNIQYFGAGTRLSVL.

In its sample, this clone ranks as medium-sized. The CDR3 sequence: CASSLAGTSSDTQYF. CDR3 DNA sequence: TGCGCCAGCAGCTTGGCCGGGACTAGCTCAGATACGCAGTATTTT. V gene TRBV5-1 combines with J gene TRBJ2-3; 9 nucleotides match TRBD2. The V gene's germline CDR1 is SGHRS and CDR2 YFSETQ. The CDR3 sequence is 15 residues long. Trimming took 0 bases from V and 4 from J; bases not matched to a gene: 3.

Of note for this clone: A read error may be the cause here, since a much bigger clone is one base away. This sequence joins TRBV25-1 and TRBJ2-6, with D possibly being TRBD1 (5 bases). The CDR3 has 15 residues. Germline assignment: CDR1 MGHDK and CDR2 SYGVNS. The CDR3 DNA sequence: TGTGCCAGCAGTGGGAAATTCTCTGGGGCCAACGTCCCGACTTTC. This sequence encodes CASSGKFSGANVPTF.

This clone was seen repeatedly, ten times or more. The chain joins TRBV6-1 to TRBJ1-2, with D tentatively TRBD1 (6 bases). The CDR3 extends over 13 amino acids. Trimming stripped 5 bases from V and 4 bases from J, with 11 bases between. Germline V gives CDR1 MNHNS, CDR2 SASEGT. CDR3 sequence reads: CASSHETGYGYTF. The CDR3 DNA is TGTGCCAGCAGTCACGAGACAGGCTATGGCTACACCTTC.

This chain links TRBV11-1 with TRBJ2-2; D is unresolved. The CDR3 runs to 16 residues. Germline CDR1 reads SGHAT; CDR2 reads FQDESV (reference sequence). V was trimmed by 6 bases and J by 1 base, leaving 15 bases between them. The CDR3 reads CASSLGGPLNTGELFF. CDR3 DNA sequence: TGTGCCAGCAGTCTGGGCGGACCCCTGAACACCGGGGAGCTGTTTTTT.

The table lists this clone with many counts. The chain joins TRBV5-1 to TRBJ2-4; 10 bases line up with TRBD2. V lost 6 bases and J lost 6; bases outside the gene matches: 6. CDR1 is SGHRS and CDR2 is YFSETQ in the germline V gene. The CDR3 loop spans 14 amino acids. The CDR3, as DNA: TGCGCCAGCATGGGGACTAGCGAGGGAAACATTCAGTACTTC. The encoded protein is CASMGTSEGNIQYF. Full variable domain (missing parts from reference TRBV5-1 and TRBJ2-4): KAGVTQTPRYLIKTRGQQVTLSCSPISGHRSVSWYQQTPGQGLQFLFEYFSETQRNKGNFPGRFSGRQFSNSRSEMNVSTLELGDSALYLCASMGTSEGNIQYFGAGTRLSVL.

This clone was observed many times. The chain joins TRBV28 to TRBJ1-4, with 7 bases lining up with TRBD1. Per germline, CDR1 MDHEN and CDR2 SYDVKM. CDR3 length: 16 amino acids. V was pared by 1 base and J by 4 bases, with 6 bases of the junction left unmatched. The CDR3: CASSLFSGQINEKLFF. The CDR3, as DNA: TGTGCCAGCAGTTTATTCTCGGGACAGATTAATGAAAAACTGTTTTTT.

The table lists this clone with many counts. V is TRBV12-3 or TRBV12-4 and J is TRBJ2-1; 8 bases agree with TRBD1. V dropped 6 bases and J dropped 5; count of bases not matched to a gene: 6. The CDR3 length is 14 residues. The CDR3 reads CASSFSRGHNEQFF. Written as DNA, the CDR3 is TGTGCCAGCAGCTTCTCCAGGGGGCACAATGAGCAGTTCTTC.

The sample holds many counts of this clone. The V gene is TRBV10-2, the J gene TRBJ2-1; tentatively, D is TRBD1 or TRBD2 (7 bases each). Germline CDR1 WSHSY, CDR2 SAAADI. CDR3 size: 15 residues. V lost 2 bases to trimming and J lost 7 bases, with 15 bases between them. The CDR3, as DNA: TGCGCCAGCAGTGAGAGGTCAGGGGGGGGAAATGAGCAGTTCTTC. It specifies CASSERSGGGNEQFF.

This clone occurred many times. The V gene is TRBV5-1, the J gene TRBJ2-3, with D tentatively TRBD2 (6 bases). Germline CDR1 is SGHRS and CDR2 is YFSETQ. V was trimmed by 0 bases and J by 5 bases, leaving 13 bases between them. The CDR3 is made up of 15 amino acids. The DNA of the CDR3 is TGCGCCAGCAGCTTGGAACTCGATAGCGGAGATACGCAGTATTTT. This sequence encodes CASSLELDSGDTQYF.

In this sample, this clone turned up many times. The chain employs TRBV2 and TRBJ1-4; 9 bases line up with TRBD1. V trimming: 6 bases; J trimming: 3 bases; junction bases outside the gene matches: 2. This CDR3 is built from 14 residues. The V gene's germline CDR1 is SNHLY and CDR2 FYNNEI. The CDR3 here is CASSGQGSNEKLFF. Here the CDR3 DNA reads TGTGCCAGCAGCGGACAGGGGTCTAATGAAAAACTGTTTTTT.

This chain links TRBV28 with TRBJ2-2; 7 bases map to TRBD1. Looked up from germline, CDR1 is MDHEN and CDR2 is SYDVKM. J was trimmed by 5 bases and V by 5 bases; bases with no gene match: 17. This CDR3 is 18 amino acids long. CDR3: CASSPNRDVTGRTGELFF. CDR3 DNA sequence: TGTGCCAGCAGTCCAAACCGTGACGTGACAGGGCGAACCGGGGAGCTGTTTTTT.